This TCR beta chain appears in the sequencing data of a study of OX40 agonist ivuxolimab in advanced cancers. At the level of the study: Partial response was recorded in three patients: one hepatocellular carcinoma and two cutaneous melanoma cases.

Libraries were prepared by immunoSEQ multiplex PCR; TCRdb keeps only in-frame clonotypes and omits some of them. This table has approximately 86,000 clones, 85% to 90% appearing once. Germline V gene lookup returns CDR1 KGHSH and CDR2 LQKENI. V lost 6 bases to trimming and J lost 1 base, with 12 bases between them. The CDR3 consists of 14 residues. The J gene is TRBJ1-1, the V gene TRBV18; the D is unclear. The source of this sequence is an adult with an advanced solid tumor such as melanoma, head and neck, liver or kidney cancer. The sample in question was CD4+ or CD8+ T cells sorted from blood, obtained in a trial of the OX40 agonist ivuxolimab. In nucleotides, the CDR3 is TGTGCCAGCTCGTACCAACTAGGGAACACTGAAGCTTTCTTT. This sequence encodes CASSYQLGNTEAFF.